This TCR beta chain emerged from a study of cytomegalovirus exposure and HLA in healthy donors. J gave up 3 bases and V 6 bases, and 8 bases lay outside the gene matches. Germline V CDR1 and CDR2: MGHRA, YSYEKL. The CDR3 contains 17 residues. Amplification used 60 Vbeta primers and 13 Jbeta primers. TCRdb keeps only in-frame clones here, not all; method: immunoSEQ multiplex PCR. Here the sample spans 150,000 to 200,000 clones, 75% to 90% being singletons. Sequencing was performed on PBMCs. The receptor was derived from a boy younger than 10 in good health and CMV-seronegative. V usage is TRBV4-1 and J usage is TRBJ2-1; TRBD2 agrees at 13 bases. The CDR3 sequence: CASSRGGLAGVYNEQFF. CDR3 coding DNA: TGCGCCAGCAGTCGCGGAGGACTAGCGGGAGTCTACAATGAGCAGTTCTTC.